The table lists the clone carrying this TCR beta chain with a few counts. Being one base from a much bigger clone, this may be a read error. This entry belongs to a study of regulatory T cells in long-lasting Graves disease. Study-level background: Graves' patients, newly diagnosed, had taken antithyroid drugs under 3 months.

As to time point: newly diagnosed GD, antithyroid drugs for less than 3 months. PBMC-derived RNA was used for the TCR library. Germline CDR1 and CDR2: KGHSH and LQKENI. The V end was cut by 8 bases, the J end by 1 base, with 12 bases between. The CDR3 extends over 14 amino acids. In building TCR beta libraries, iRepertoire HTBI primers were used together with Arm-PCR of CDR3 regions. TCRdb reprocessed the multiplex PCR reads via MiXCR and lists one record per CDR3 protein. Of 250,000 to 300,000 distinct CDR3 sequences in the sample, around 19% were seen once. These data also formed part of another study, on T cells in Graves' hyperthyroidism and ophthalmopathy. That paper states: The TCR CDR3 was amplified in a first-round RT-PCR using the HTBI primer set. Stable hyperthyroidism was separated from ophthalmopathy by a model based on 13 V-J features.

This chain joins TRBV18 and TRBJ2-1, with D tentatively TRBD2 (6 bases). This receptor was taken from a woman aged 30 to 39 with Graves disease. Sequences were derived from peripheral blood mononuclear cells (PBMCs), sampled at new diagnosis, from a patient treated with antithyroid drugs. In nucleotides, the CDR3 is TGTGCCAGCAGCCCCCGGGGGTCCTACAATGAGCAGTTCTTC. Translated, it gives CASSPRGSYNEQFF. Combining the CDR3 with reference TRBV18 and TRBJ2-1 gives the whole variable domain NAGVMQNPRHLVRRRGQEARLRCSPMKGHSHVYWYRQLPEEGLKFMVYLQKENIIDESGMPKERFSAEFPKEGPSILRIQQVVRGDSAAYFCASSPRGSYNEQFFGPGTRLTVL.